Below, 31 T cell receptor beta chains from the same sample are listed, as sequenced in a study of blood T cells in healthy people across ages. Using a J-beta primer mix together with a sample-barcoded 5' primer, a second PCR was run for about 6 to 11 cycles. One entry per CDR3 protein results from TCRdb running MiXCR on the 5' RACE reads. The top ten hold around 0.75% of the sample, which has some 1,000,000 distinct CDR3 sequences, approximately 25% seen once. These sequences were also reported in another study, on T cells of mothers and their children.

The sample was blood. The receptors were sampled from a girl aged 2-9 years in good health.

This clonotype showed up just a few times. One end of the junction varies from germline; a read error may be responsible. The chain carries TRBV15 and TRBJ2-4, with TRBD1 matching 7 bases. From germline, CDR1 is LNHNV and CDR2 YYDKDF (reference sequence). This CDR3 region has 12 residues. This CDR3 is CATSRGTGAGFF. The CDR3 DNA follows: TGTGCCACCAGCAGAGGAACAGGGGCGGGCTTTTTC. The whole variable domain, filled in from reference TRBV15 and TRBJ2-4, reads DAMVIQNPRYQVTQFGKPVTLSCSQTLNHNVMYWYQQKSSQAPKLLFHYYDKDFNNEADTPDNFQSRRPNTSFCFLDIRSPGLGDTAMYLCATSRGTGAGFFGAGTRLSVL.

The table lists this clonotype with a few counts. The junction and the germline gene differ at one end; a read error may be behind it. The rearrangement uses TRBV7-7 and TRBJ2-5, with D possibly called TRBD1 or TRBD2 (6 bases each). The end of the DNA fits TRBJ2-1 better, so the J call may be wrong. The germline CDR1 and CDR2 sequences are SSHAT and FNYEAQ (reference sequence). The CDR3 sequence is 14 residues long. In nucleotides, the CDR3 is TGTGCTAGCAGCCCAGGCGGGACACACAATGAGCAGTTCTTC. This sequence encodes CASSPGGTHNEQFF.

J is TRBJ2-5 and V is TRBV29-1; D unresolved. Germline V lookup: CDR1 SQVTM, CDR2 ANQGSEA. V was cut by 7 bases and J by 2 bases, with 14 bases left in between. The CDR3 is 13 residues long. Here the CDR3 DNA reads TGCAGCGGGTATCAGGTGGTACAAGAGACCCAGTACTTC. Encoded protein: CSGYQVVQETQYF. Filled out from reference TRBV29-1 and TRBJ2-5, the complete variable domain reads SAVISQKPSRDICQRGTSLTIQCQVDSQVTMMFWYRQQPGQSLTLIATANQGSEATYESGFVIDKFPISRPNLTFSTLTVSNMSPEDSSIYLCSGYQVVQETQYFGPGTRLLVL.

The chain links TRBV20-1 to TRBJ2-6; 7 bases fit TRBD2. This CDR3 is 15 amino acids long. V shed 3 bases, J shed 2 bases, and the junction held 4 bases outside the gene matches. The V gene's germline CDR1 is DFQATT and CDR2 SNEGSKA (reference sequence). The CDR3 loop is CSASEAGTGANVLTF. CDR3 in DNA: TGCAGTGCTAGTGAAGCGGGAACTGGGGCCAACGTCCTGACTTTC.

Notes on this clonotype: This is likely a read error, given that the CDR3 carries no conserved phenylalanine or tryptophan at its end. The CDR3 coding sequence is TGCAGTGCTAGGATCGGTTCCCAAGAGACCCAGTACTCC. It is translated as CSARIGSQETQYS. The gene calls are TRBV20-1 and TRBJ2-5; D ambiguous. The CDR3 loop spans 13 amino acids. Per the germline V gene, CDR1 is DFQATT and CDR2 is SNEGSKA (reference sequence). Trimming pared 3 bases from V and 1 base from J, leaving 9 bases between.

This clonotype was found a few times. The CDR3 is CASRWGATEAFF. The DNA of the CDR3 is TGTGCCAGCAGGTGGGGGGCCACTGAAGCTTTCTTT. The chain carries TRBV6-5 and TRBJ1-1; a possible D gene is TRBD1 (6 bases). Looked up from germline, CDR1 is MNHEY and CDR2 is SVGAGI. The V gene lost 6 bases and the J gene lost 4 bases, with 9 bases spanning the gap. This CDR3 region has 12 residues.

This clonotype was counted only a few times. V is TRBV4-3 and J is TRBJ2-3; no clear D. The ends were cut back, 3 bases at V and 4 bases at J, with 14 bases in the middle. Germline assignment: CDR1 LGHNA and CDR2 YSLEER. The CDR3 runs 15 residues. CDR3 bases: TGCGCCAGCAGCCAGGAGTACTGGAGCGCAGATACGCAGTATTTT. It yields the protein CASSQEYWSADTQYF.

This clonotype was observed a few times. The gene calls are TRBV5-8 and TRBJ1-4, with a tentative D call TRBD1 (5 bases). V shed 2 bases and J shed 7 bases, with 18 bases lying between them. The CDR3 extends over 16 amino acids. CDR1 and CDR2 from the germline V gene are SGHTS and YDEGEE. The CDR3 loop is CASSFRDRVRSEKLFF. The CDR3 DNA reads TGTGCCAGCAGCTTTCGCGACAGAGTGAGGAGTGAAAAACTGTTTTTT.

The chain has TRBV29-1 and TRBJ1-6; D is undetermined. Trimming shortened V by 0 bases and J by 7 bases, and 10 bases separated the two germline ends. Germline V gives CDR1 SQVTM, CDR2 ANQGSEA. This CDR3 spans 14 amino acids. The DNA for the CDR3 is TGCAGCGTTGAAGAGATTACGCCCAATTCACCCCTCCACTTT. Translation: CSVEEITPNSPLHF.

V and J are TRBV7-6 and TRBJ2-2; maybe TRBD1 (6 bases). CDR1 and CDR2 from the germline V gene are SGHVS and FNYEAQ. The CDR3 is 17 residues long. V was trimmed by 5 bases and J by 0 bases, leaving 16 bases between them. The CDR3 DNA sequence: TGTGCCAGCAGCCCCCGGATAAGGGGGACGAACACCGGGGAGCTGTTTTTT. Its protein product is CASSPRIRGTNTGELFF.

V and J are TRBV7-3 and TRBJ2-3; D uncertain. The germline V gene has CDR1 SGHTA and CDR2 FQGTGA. The V and J ends lost 2 bases and 2 bases respectively, with 8 bases between them. The CDR3 loop spans 14 amino acids. This chain's CDR3 is CASSLGPHTDTQYF. CDR3 DNA: TGTGCCAGCAGCTTAGGGCCACACACAGATACGCAGTATTTT. The variable domain in full, with the rest retrieved from reference TRBV7-3 and TRBJ2-3, is GAGVSQTPSNKVTEKGKYVELRCDPISGHTALYWYRQSLGQGPEFLIYFQGTGAADDSGLPNDRFFAVRPEGSVSTLKIQRTERGDSAVYLCASSLGPHTDTQYFGPGTRLTVL.

The V and J genes are TRBV4-1 and TRBJ2-1, with 8 positions matching TRBD2. V gave up 0 bases and J gave up 7 bases; unmatched junction bases: 8. Germline V CDR1 and CDR2: MGHRA, YSYEKL. This CDR3 contains 16 residues. CDR3 region: CASSQDDERGKNEQFF. The CDR3 DNA reads TGCGCCAGCAGCCAAGATGACGAGCGGGGGAAGAATGAGCAGTTCTTC.

The CDR3 protein is CSVEDRGMGRNEQYF. CDR3 bases: TGCAGCGTTGAAGATCGGGGTATGGGAAGAAACGAGCAGTACTTC. The gene calls are TRBV29-1 and TRBJ2-7, with D possibly TRBD2 on 5 matching bases. V lost 0 bases and J 5 bases, leaving 17 bases between the germline ends. Per the germline V gene, CDR1 is SQVTM and CDR2 is ANQGSEA. The CDR3 contains 15 residues.

The chain has TRBV9 and TRBJ1-3; D gene ambiguous. Between the trimmed V and J ends, which lost 1 base and 1 base, there was a span of 9 bases. The length of the CDR3 is 15 residues. Germline assignment: CDR1 SGDLS and CDR2 YYNGEE. CDR3 loop: CASSVREDSGNTIYF. The CDR3 coding sequence is TGTGCCAGCAGCGTACGGGAGGATTCTGGAAACACCATATATTTT.

This clonotype has only a few counts. This chain joins TRBV20-1 and TRBJ2-7; 9 bases match TRBD2. This CDR3 is built from 13 residues. The germline V gene encodes CDR1 DFQATT and CDR2 SNEGSKA (reference sequence). J lost 7 bases, V lost 6 bases, and 10 bases had no gene match. Here the CDR3 reads CSATGTSFEEQYF. The CDR3 DNA sequence: TGCAGTGCGACCGGGACTAGCTTCGAAGAGCAGTACTTC.

The rearrangement joins TRBV5-4 to TRBJ2-5; 7 bases map to TRBD2. Trimming cost V 4 bases and J 2 bases; bases outside gene matches: 8. Germline V CDR1 and CDR2: SGHNT, YYREEE (reference sequence). The CDR3 contains 15 residues. CDR3 sequence reads: CASSQAPGGQETQYF. Here the CDR3 DNA reads TGTGCCAGCAGCCAAGCCCCCGGGGGGCAAGAGACCCAGTACTTC.

The CDR3 reads CSASNLLAVPYEQYF. CDR3 bases: TGCAGTGCTTCGAACTTACTAGCGGTCCCCTACGAGCAGTACTTC. This chain joins TRBV20-1 and TRBJ2-7; 8 positions agree with TRBD2. The germline gives CDR1 DFQATT, CDR2 SNEGSKA (reference sequence). The trim removed 5 bases at V and 2 bases at J, leaving 11 bases unmatched. The CDR3 runs to 15 residues.

This clonotype showed up just a few times. The CDR3 loop is CSARDLTGLAAETQYF. The CDR3 bases are TGCAGTGCTAGAGATCTGACAGGACTAGCCGCAGAGACCCAGTACTTC. The V and J genes are TRBV20-1 and TRBJ2-5; TRBD2 aligns across 8 bases. V lost 0 bases, J lost 4 bases, and 10 bases stayed unmatched. Germline values: CDR1 DFQATT, CDR2 SNEGSKA (reference sequence). The CDR3 loop spans 16 amino acids.

Only a few counts were recorded for this clonotype. This chain connects TRBV29-1 to TRBJ1-1; D is perhaps TRBD1 (5 bases). Germline CDR1 is SQVTM and CDR2 is ANQGSEA. The CDR3 spans 14 residues. V dropped 3 bases and J dropped 1 base, with 12 bases sitting between them. The chain's CDR3 is CSVDHQTENTEAFF. The CDR3 DNA sequence: TGCAGCGTTGACCACCAGACAGAGAACACTGAAGCTTTCTTT.

The chain combines TRBV29-1 with TRBJ2-7, with 7 bases identical to TRBD2. V shed 6 bases and J 0 bases; nucleotides not matched to a gene: 8. The length of the CDR3 is 14 residues. CDR1 is SQVTM, CDR2 ANQGSEA, per germline. CDR3 protein: CSVLSGGDSYEQYF. CDR3 coding DNA: TGCAGCGTCCTATCGGGGGGAGACTCCTACGAGCAGTACTTC.

V usage is TRBV12-5 and J usage is TRBJ2-5; TRBD2 matches at 8 bases. CDR1 is LGHNT, CDR2 FRNRAP, per germline. The CDR3 runs to 14 residues. V lost 1 base to trimming and J lost 5 bases; unmatched junction nucleotides: 3. CDR3 sequence (DNA): TGTGCTAGTGGTTTGGAAGCGGGAGCGGAGACCCAGTACTTC. It encodes CASGLEAGAETQYF.

The genes are TRBV5-6 and TRBJ2-5; a possible D gene is TRBD2 (5 bases). Judging by the DNA end, TRBJ2-1 fits better; the J call may be wrong. The CDR3 runs to 14 residues. Per germline, CDR1 SGHDT and CDR2 YYEEEE. Here the CDR3 DNA reads TGTGCCAGCAGCTTGGGGGAGACAATCCATGAGCAGTTCTTC. This translates into CASSLGETIHEQFF.

V and J are TRBV20-1 and TRBJ2-6; possibly TRBD2 for D (6 bases). Germline lookup yields CDR1 DFQATT and CDR2 SNEGSKA (reference sequence). There are 17 residues in the CDR3. V dropped 2 bases and J dropped 3 bases, with 17 bases sitting between them. This CDR3 is CSARPPGGRSGANVLTF. In nucleotides, the CDR3 is TGCAGTGCTAGACCCCCTGGAGGGAGGAGTGGGGCCAACGTCCTGACTTTC.

This clonotype was seen only a few times. Germline and junction disagree at one end, which may indicate a read error. The CDR3 nucleotides are TGTGCCAGCAGCCTCATGGGAAGAGTAGCGGTGAATGAGCAATTCTTC. The encoded protein is CASSLMGRVAVNEQFF. The chain uses TRBV14 and TRBJ2-1, with TRBD2 as a possible D gene (6 bases). CDR1 and CDR2 (germline): SGHDN, FVKESK. There are 16 residues in the CDR3.

This clonotype was found a few times. The CDR3 is CASSRQGVQETQYF. CDR3 in DNA: TGTGCCAGCAGTCGACAGGGGGTTCAAGAGACCCAGTACTTC. V and J are TRBV12-3 or TRBV12-4 and TRBJ2-5; the match to TRBD1 covers 9 bases. The CDR3 runs to 14 residues. The V segment lost 5 bases and the J segment 2 bases; nucleotides outside the gene matches: 3.

The rearrangement joins TRBV7-8 to TRBJ1-1; a possible D gene is TRBD1 (5 bases). The CDR3 has 14 amino acids. Per the germline V gene, CDR1 is SGHVS and CDR2 is FQNEAQ. Trimming shortened V by 7 bases and J by 3 bases, and 15 bases separated the two germline ends. For the CDR3, the DNA is TGTGCCAGCACAACTGGGGCGGGCTACACTGAAGCTTTCTTT. The encoded protein is CASTTGAGYTEAFF.

The chain couples TRBV28 to TRBJ2-7, with D possibly being TRBD1 (6 bases). Germline CDR1 is MDHEN and CDR2 is SYDVKM. The CDR3 is 15 residues long. The V end lost 8 bases, the J end lost 0 bases, and 17 bases lay between the germline ends. Written as DNA, the CDR3 is TGTGCCAGCGGTTGTAGGGGGTGTTCCTCCTACGAGCAGTACTTC. This encodes CASGCRGCSSYEQYF.

V is TRBV6-6 and J is TRBJ2-3; D perhaps matches TRBD1 (6 bases). V lost 2 bases and J 6 bases, leaving 15 bases between the germline ends. This CDR3 contains 15 residues. The germline CDR1 and CDR2 sequences are MNHNY and SVGAGI (reference sequence). In DNA, the CDR3 is TGTGCCAGCAGTTACGGGTCCAGGGGCTCGGATACGCAGTATTTT. Its translation is CASSYGSRGSDTQYF.

The V call is TRBV28, the J call TRBJ1-1, with TRBD1 matching 7 bases. The germline V gene has CDR1 MDHEN and CDR2 SYDVKM. This CDR3 region has 18 residues. The V segment lost 3 bases and the J segment 9 bases; nucleotides outside the gene matches: 22. The CDR3 protein is CASSFPGGGGESFAKAFF. The CDR3 nucleotides read TGTGCCAGCAGTTTCCCCGGGGGAGGGGGCGAGAGTTTTGCAAAAGCTTTCTTT.

This chain's CDR3 is CSAREGLAGNGDTQYF. CDR3 sequence (DNA): TGCAGTGCTAGAGAGGGACTAGCGGGAAACGGGGATACGCAGTATTTT. V and J are TRBV20-1 and TRBJ2-3, with 13 bases that match TRBD2. Looked up from germline, CDR1 is DFQATT and CDR2 is SNEGSKA (reference sequence). This CDR3 has 16 amino acids. The ends lost 0 bases at V and 6 bases at J; junction bases unmatched: 6.

As regards this clonotype: A junction end diverges from the germline sequence, so it may reflect a read error. The V gene is TRBV5-1, the J gene TRBJ2-5; 8 bases fit TRBD1. Germline values: CDR1 SGHRS, CDR2 YFSETQ. This CDR3 region has 14 residues. Written as DNA, the CDR3 is TGCGCCAGCAGCCCTAGACAGGGGCAAGAGACCCAGCACTTC. Protein sequence: CASSPRQGQETQHF.